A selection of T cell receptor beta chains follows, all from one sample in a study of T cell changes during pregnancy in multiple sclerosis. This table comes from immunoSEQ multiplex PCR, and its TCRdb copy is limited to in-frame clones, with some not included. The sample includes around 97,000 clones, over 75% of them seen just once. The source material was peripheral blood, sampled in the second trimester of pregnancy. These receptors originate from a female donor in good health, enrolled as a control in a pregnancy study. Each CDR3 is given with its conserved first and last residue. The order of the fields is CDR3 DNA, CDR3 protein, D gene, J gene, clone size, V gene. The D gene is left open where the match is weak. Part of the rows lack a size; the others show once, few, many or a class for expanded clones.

cdr3_nt: TGTGCCAGCAGCGAGCGACAGGGAGGAACCGGGGAGCTGTTTTTT
cdr3_aa: CASSERQGGTGELFF
d_call: -
j_call: TRBJ2-2
clone_size: -
v_call: TRBV7-2

cdr3_nt: TGTGCCAGCAGCTTGGCAGGGGATGGTACCGGGGAGCTGTTTTTT
cdr3_aa: CASSLAGDGTGELFF
d_call: -
j_call: TRBJ2-2
clone_size: -
v_call: TRBV5-4

cdr3_nt: TGTGCCAGCAGCTCTAGACGGGGCTCCTATAATTCACCCCTCCACTTT
cdr3_aa: CASSSRRGSYNSPLHF
d_call: -
j_call: TRBJ1-6
clone_size: -
v_call: TRBV7-2

cdr3_nt: TGTGCCAGCTCACCCCAGGCTACCCCAGCGAACACTGAAGCTTTCTTT
cdr3_aa: CASSPQATPANTEAFF
d_call: -
j_call: TRBJ1-1
clone_size: -
v_call: TRBV18

cdr3_nt: TGTGCCAGCAGCAAAAGGGGGCTAGATTCCTTCTTC
cdr3_aa: CASSKRGLDSFF
d_call: TRBD1
j_call: TRBJ2-1
clone_size: -
v_call: TRBV7-2

cdr3_nt: TGTGCCAGCAGCCCACCTACTACATTGGCAGATACGCAGTATTTT
cdr3_aa: CASSPPTTLADTQYF
d_call: -
j_call: TRBJ2-3
clone_size: -
v_call: TRBV7-9

cdr3_nt: TGCGCCAGCAGCCAAGATAGGACCCCTCCCGGACAGACCCCTGGGGAAGCTTTCTTT
cdr3_aa: CASSQDRTPPGQTPGEAFF
d_call: -
j_call: TRBJ1-1
clone_size: -
v_call: TRBV4-1

cdr3_nt: TGTGCCAGCAGTGAAGGGGTCAGGGGGCGAGCACCCCTCCACTTT
cdr3_aa: CASSEGVRGRAPLHF
d_call: TRBD1
j_call: TRBJ1-6
clone_size: once
v_call: TRBV6-1

cdr3_nt: TGTGCCAGTAACGGGGACAGACAAACTGGAAACACCATATATTTT
cdr3_aa: CASNGDRQTGNTIYF
d_call: TRBD1
j_call: TRBJ1-3
clone_size: -
v_call: TRBV19

cdr3_nt: TGTGCCTGGAGTGGGGGGGAACGGGGCACAGATACGCAGTATTTT
cdr3_aa: CAWSGGERGTDTQYF
d_call: -
j_call: TRBJ2-3
clone_size: -
v_call: TRBV30

cdr3_nt: TGTGCCAGCAGCTCCGGCGGACAGGGGGTGGAAAAACTGTTTTTT
cdr3_aa: CASSSGGQGVEKLFF
d_call: TRBD1
j_call: TRBJ1-4
clone_size: -
v_call: TRBV7-9

cdr3_nt: TGTGCCAGCAGCCGGACAGCTCAAGAGACCCAGTACTTC
cdr3_aa: CASSRTAQETQYF
d_call: -
j_call: TRBJ2-5
clone_size: -
v_call: TRBV7-9

cdr3_nt: TGTGCCAGCAGCCCACGGGCCGGGACAGGGGAAAATCAGCCCCAGCATTTT
cdr3_aa: CASSPRAGTGENQPQHF
d_call: TRBD1
j_call: TRBJ1-5
clone_size: -
v_call: TRBV7-9

cdr3_nt: TGTGCCAGCAGTCCGACAGGAGACTATGGCTACACCTTC
cdr3_aa: CASSPTGDYGYTF
d_call: -
j_call: TRBJ1-2
clone_size: -
v_call: TRBV6-6

cdr3_nt: TGCGCCAGCGGGGGGGAGTTTGAAGCTTTCTTT
cdr3_aa: CASGGEFEAFF
d_call: -
j_call: TRBJ1-1
clone_size: -
v_call: TRBV5-1

cdr3_nt: TGTGCCAGCAGTCCTCCTAGCGGGGTCGGCACAGATACGCAGTATTTT
cdr3_aa: CASSPPSGVGTDTQYF
d_call: TRBD2
j_call: TRBJ2-3
clone_size: -
v_call: TRBV28

cdr3_nt: TGTGCCAGCAGGAGGGACAGGGGGCTGACAGATACGCAGTATTTT
cdr3_aa: CASRRDRGLTDTQYF
d_call: TRBD1
j_call: TRBJ2-3
clone_size: -
v_call: TRBV6-6

cdr3_nt: TGTGCCAGCAGTTACTGGGGGCGAGAGACCCAGTACTTC
cdr3_aa: CASSYWGRETQYF
d_call: -
j_call: TRBJ2-5
clone_size: -
v_call: TRBV6-6

cdr3_nt: TGTGCCACCGGGAGGCGCTCCTATAATTCACCCCTCCACTTT
cdr3_aa: CATGRRSYNSPLHF
d_call: -
j_call: TRBJ1-6
clone_size: -
v_call: TRBV15

cdr3_nt: TGTGCCAGTAGTATTGCGGGACAGAGAGCTTTCTTT
cdr3_aa: CASSIAGQRAFF
d_call: TRBD1
j_call: TRBJ1-1
clone_size: -
v_call: TRBV19

cdr3_nt: TGTGCCAGCAGGGGGAACAGGGGGGGAAACTATGGCTACACCTTC
cdr3_aa: CASRGNRGGNYGYTF
d_call: TRBD1
j_call: TRBJ1-2
clone_size: -
v_call: TRBV7-2

cdr3_nt: TGTGCCAGTAATCTCGGACAGGGGACCACCGGGGAGCTGTTTTTT
cdr3_aa: CASNLGQGTTGELFF
d_call: TRBD1
j_call: TRBJ2-2
clone_size: once
v_call: TRBV19

cdr3_nt: TGTGCCAGCAGTTTGTTGGGTTATCCGGGACAGGGGCAACAAGAGACCCAGTACTTC
cdr3_aa: CASSLLGYPGQGQQETQYF
d_call: TRBD1
j_call: TRBJ2-5
clone_size: -
v_call: TRBV28

cdr3_nt: TGTGCCAGCAGCCGGACAGGCCCCGACACTGAAGCTTTCTTT
cdr3_aa: CASSRTGPDTEAFF
d_call: TRBD1
j_call: TRBJ1-1
clone_size: -
v_call: TRBV9

cdr3_nt: TGTGCCAGCAGCCGACAGGCAGTAGGGCTTTACGCTTTCTTT
cdr3_aa: CASSRQAVGLYAFF
d_call: -
j_call: TRBJ1-1
clone_size: -
v_call: TRBV11-2

cdr3_nt: TGTGCCAGCACCCCTGGACTAGCGGGAAACAATGAGCAGTTCTTC
cdr3_aa: CASTPGLAGNNEQFF
d_call: TRBD2
j_call: TRBJ2-1
clone_size: -
v_call: TRBV27

cdr3_nt: TGTGCCAGCAGCTTAACAGGGGGCATGGACATTCAGTACTTC
cdr3_aa: CASSLTGGMDIQYF
d_call: TRBD1
j_call: TRBJ2-4
clone_size: -
v_call: TRBV7-2

cdr3_nt: TGTGCCAGCTCCCTAGCGGGAGACTACAATGAGCAGTTCTTC
cdr3_aa: CASSLAGDYNEQFF
d_call: TRBD2
j_call: TRBJ2-1
clone_size: -
v_call: TRBV6-6

cdr3_nt: TGTGCCAGCCAGCGACGGGGGGCCTATGGCTACACCTTC
cdr3_aa: CASQRRGAYGYTF
d_call: -
j_call: TRBJ1-2
clone_size: -
v_call: TRBV28

cdr3_nt: TGCAGCGTCAAGACAGGGGCCCAGGGCACTGAAGCTTTCTTT
cdr3_aa: CSVKTGAQGTEAFF
d_call: TRBD1
j_call: TRBJ1-1
clone_size: -
v_call: TRBV29-1

cdr3_nt: TGTGCCAGCAGTGCGGGACAGGCTAATTCACCCCTCCACTTT
cdr3_aa: CASSAGQANSPLHF
d_call: TRBD1
j_call: TRBJ1-6
clone_size: -
v_call: TRBV2

cdr3_nt: TGTGCCAGCAGTTTAGGGGCTCTCTATGGCTACACCTTC
cdr3_aa: CASSLGALYGYTF
d_call: -
j_call: TRBJ1-2
clone_size: -
v_call: TRBV27

cdr3_nt: TGTGCCAGCAGCTTACAGGGATCCTATGGCTACACCTTC
cdr3_aa: CASSLQGSYGYTF
d_call: -
j_call: TRBJ1-2
clone_size: -
v_call: TRBV25-1

cdr3_nt: TGTGCCAGCAGACGCGGACTAGCGGGAGCTATCCATGAGCAGTTCTTC
cdr3_aa: CASRRGLAGAIHEQFF
d_call: TRBD2
j_call: TRBJ2-1
clone_size: -
v_call: TRBV14

cdr3_nt: TGTGCCAGCAGTTCGGGGGGCCCGAGCTCTAACTATGGCTACACCTTC
cdr3_aa: CASSSGGPSSNYGYTF
d_call: -
j_call: TRBJ1-2
clone_size: once
v_call: TRBV6-6

cdr3_nt: TGTGCCAGTAGTAGACGGGGACAGATCCGTTTATCCTACGAGCAGTACTTC
cdr3_aa: CASSRRGQIRLSYEQYF
d_call: TRBD1
j_call: TRBJ2-7
clone_size: -
v_call: TRBV19

cdr3_nt: TGTGCCAGCAGCTTACAGGGGGGTGAGAACACTGAAGCTTTCTTT
cdr3_aa: CASSLQGGENTEAFF
d_call: TRBD1
j_call: TRBJ1-1
clone_size: -
v_call: TRBV7-2

cdr3_nt: TGTGCCTGGAGTGGATGGCAGGGCAATCAGCCCCAGCATTTT
cdr3_aa: CAWSGWQGNQPQHF
d_call: -
j_call: TRBJ1-5
clone_size: -
v_call: TRBV30

cdr3_nt: TGTGCCAGCAGTTCACCAGGGTCGTATGGCTACACCTTC
cdr3_aa: CASSSPGSYGYTF
d_call: -
j_call: TRBJ1-2
clone_size: -
v_call: TRBV28

cdr3_nt: TGCGCCAGCAGCCGAACACTAGGTAATACGCAGTATTTT
cdr3_aa: CASSRTLGNTQYF
d_call: -
j_call: TRBJ2-3
clone_size: -
v_call: TRBV4-1

cdr3_nt: TGCAGCGTTGTGCAACTTTTTGGCTCTGGGGCCAACGTCCTGACTTTC
cdr3_aa: CSVVQLFGSGANVLTF
d_call: -
j_call: TRBJ2-6
clone_size: once
v_call: TRBV29-1

cdr3_nt: TGTGCCAGCAGCGTACGCGGGGGGGCTAGAGAGACCCAGTACTTC
cdr3_aa: CASSVRGGARETQYF
d_call: TRBD2
j_call: TRBJ2-5
clone_size: -
v_call: TRBV7-2

cdr3_nt: TGTGCTAGTGGTTTTGGGAGGAAAGGGGAGACCCAGTACTTC
cdr3_aa: CASGFGRKGETQYF
d_call: -
j_call: TRBJ2-5
clone_size: -
v_call: TRBV12-5

cdr3_nt: TGTGCCAGCAGCGTAGCTCCAGGGGGTGGTGGCAATGAGCAGTTCTTC
cdr3_aa: CASSVAPGGGGNEQFF
d_call: TRBD1
j_call: TRBJ2-1
clone_size: -
v_call: TRBV9

cdr3_nt: TGTGCCAGCAGCGACACAGGGGGCCCTGGCTACACCTTC
cdr3_aa: CASSDTGGPGYTF
d_call: TRBD1
j_call: TRBJ1-2
clone_size: -
v_call: TRBV7-9

cdr3_nt: TGTGCCAGCAGTTTTTACGAGGATAATTCACCCCTCCACTTT
cdr3_aa: CASSFYEDNSPLHF
d_call: -
j_call: TRBJ1-6
clone_size: few
v_call: TRBV28

cdr3_nt: TGCGCCAGCAGCCAAGGACGGACTTTCGGGGGTGGCTACACCTTC
cdr3_aa: CASSQGRTFGGGYTF
d_call: -
j_call: TRBJ1-2
clone_size: -
v_call: TRBV4-3

cdr3_nt: TGTGCCAGCCGCCCCGGGACAGGGCTCAACAATGAGCAGTTCTTC
cdr3_aa: CASRPGTGLNNEQFF
d_call: TRBD1
j_call: TRBJ2-1
clone_size: -
v_call: TRBV6-1

cdr3_nt: TGCGCCAGCAGCTTGGGAGGGACAGGGACGAAGGGCTACACCTTC
cdr3_aa: CASSLGGTGTKGYTF
d_call: TRBD1
j_call: TRBJ1-2
clone_size: -
v_call: TRBV5-1

cdr3_nt: TGTGCCAGCCAACAGGGACATGGCTACACCTTC
cdr3_aa: CASQQGHGYTF
d_call: -
j_call: TRBJ1-2
clone_size: -
v_call: TRBV6-5

cdr3_nt: TGTGCCAGCAGAGAACTTTGGACAGGGGGGCCTGATGAGCAGTTCTTC
cdr3_aa: CASRELWTGGPDEQFF
d_call: TRBD1
j_call: TRBJ2-1
clone_size: -
v_call: TRBV6-1

cdr3_nt: TGTGCCAGCAGGCTAGCGGGAGGGAGCTCCTACAATGAGCAGTTCTTC
cdr3_aa: CASRLAGGSSYNEQFF
d_call: TRBD2
j_call: TRBJ2-1
clone_size: -
v_call: TRBV27

cdr3_nt: TGTGCCAGCAGCTTAGGACTAGCAGGCCGAAGCACAGATACGCAGTATTTT
cdr3_aa: CASSLGLAGRSTDTQYF
d_call: TRBD2
j_call: TRBJ2-3
clone_size: -
v_call: TRBV7-9

cdr3_nt: TGTGCCAGCAGCCTCACCGGAAGGAGGACTGAAGCTTTCTTT
cdr3_aa: CASSLTGRRTEAFF
d_call: -
j_call: TRBJ1-1
clone_size: -
v_call: TRBV5-4

cdr3_nt: TGTGCCACTAACGACGGGGGGCAGGTTCTTGTTGGTTACACCTTC
cdr3_aa: CATNDGGQVLVGYTF
d_call: -
j_call: TRBJ1-2
clone_size: -
v_call: TRBV15

cdr3_nt: TGCAGTGCTGGGAGGGAGACCCAGTACTTC
cdr3_aa: CSAGRETQYF
d_call: -
j_call: TRBJ2-5
clone_size: -
v_call: TRBV20-1

cdr3_nt: TGTGCCAGCAGCTTAGGGGGAGCGGTTGGCACAGATACGCAGTATTTT
cdr3_aa: CASSLGGAVGTDTQYF
d_call: -
j_call: TRBJ2-3
clone_size: -
v_call: TRBV7-6

cdr3_nt: TGTGCCAGTAGAACAGGCGGTCGTCCAGATACGCAGTATTTT
cdr3_aa: CASRTGGRPDTQYF
d_call: -
j_call: TRBJ2-3
clone_size: -
v_call: TRBV6-1

cdr3_nt: TGTGCCAGTAGCAGACAGGGACCTGAAGCTTTCTTT
cdr3_aa: CASSRQGPEAFF
d_call: TRBD1
j_call: TRBJ1-1
clone_size: -
v_call: TRBV19